This T cell receptor beta chain was retrieved from a study of T-cell reconstitution after alpha-beta-depleted transplantation in children. Researchers prepared the TCRbeta library using unique molecular identifiers, the study reports. From the PCR reads, TCRdb called clonotypes with MiXCR, one entry per CDR3 protein. The table includes some 500,000 distinct CDR3 sequences, about 18% detected once. This clonotype occurred a few times. V lost 6 bases and J 7 bases, leaving 10 bases between the germline ends. CDR1 and CDR2 from the germline V gene are MNHEY and SMNVEV (reference sequence). The CDR3 has 12 amino acids.

The source of this sequence is a human donor who donated a stem cell graft to a child with acute lymphoblastic leukemia. The sequences come from PBMCs from the stem cell graft donor, collected from the stem cell graft. The chain links TRBV27 to TRBJ2-1; the D gene is possibly TRBD2 (5 bases). CDR3 in DNA: TGTGCCAGCAGCGGGTCGGGAAATGAGCAGTTCTTC. Amino acid sequence: CASSGSGNEQFF.